These 14 T cell receptor beta chains came from one sample sequenced in a study of cytomegalovirus exposure and HLA in healthy donors. Researchers ran the PCR with 60 Vbeta and 13 Jbeta primers. Assay used: immunoSEQ multiplex PCR; TCRdb lists only in-frame clones, some missing. Of tens of thousands of clones in the sample, approximately 81% were seen once. The sample comprised PBMCs. Receptor source: a woman between 50 and 59 years old in good health and CMV-seropositive.

The rearrangement uses TRBV9 and TRBJ2-3, with 7 bases fitting TRBD2. CDR3 size: 19 residues. V lost 1 base and J lost 2; bases outside the gene matches: 16. CDR1 is SGDLS, CDR2 YYNGEE, per germline. CDR3 DNA: TGTGCCAGCAGCGTAACCATCCGGGAAGGTGGGGGGGACACAGATACGCAGTATTTT. It specifies CASSVTIREGGGDTDTQYF.

This clone has just a few counts. The chain employs TRBV19 and TRBJ2-7; 8 bases are shared with TRBD1. This CDR3 comprises 15 residues. V trimming: 5 bases; J trimming: 3 bases; junction bases outside the gene matches: 9. The V gene's germline CDR1 is LNHDA and CDR2 SQIVND (reference sequence). For the CDR3, the DNA is TGTGCCAGTAGTGCCGGGACAGGCTTTCTCTACGAGCAGTACTTC. Its protein is CASSAGTGFLYEQYF.

V is TRBV2 and J is TRBJ2-3; 9 nucleotides match TRBD2. Germline V gene lookup returns CDR1 SNHLY and CDR2 FYNNEI. This CDR3 is built from 14 residues. Trimming took 9 bases from V and 4 from J; bases not matched to a gene: 8. The CDR3 DNA follows: TGTGCCAGTCTTAGCGGGGGATATGCAGATACGCAGTATTTT. Protein sequence: CASLSGGYADTQYF.

The chain carries TRBV9 and TRBJ1-1; 7 bases fit TRBD1. Germline-derived CDR1 and CDR2 are SGDLS and YYNGEE. With V trimmed by 0 bases and J by 5 bases, 4 bases remained unmatched. The length of the CDR3 is 14 residues. Here the CDR3 reads CASSVVVTGTEAFF. The CDR3 DNA reads TGTGCCAGCAGCGTAGTTGTGACAGGGACTGAAGCTTTCTTT.

The table lists this clone with a count of one. This sequence joins TRBV5-1 and TRBJ2-3; D is unclear. Germline V gene lookup returns CDR1 SGHRS and CDR2 YFSETQ. V lost 4 bases to trimming and J lost 5 bases, with 11 bases between them. The CDR3 covers 13 residues. CDR3 bases: TGCGCCAGCAGCCCCCCCACGGGAGATACGCAGTATTTT. Protein: CASSPPTGDTQYF.

This rearrangement joins TRBV7-2 to TRBJ1-2; D ambiguous. V lost 2 bases and J 3 bases, leaving 7 bases between the germline ends. Germline V lookup: CDR1 SGHTA, CDR2 FQGNSA. This CDR3 has 13 residues. The chain's CDR3 is CASSLNQYYGYTF. The CDR3 DNA is TGTGCCAGCAGCTTAAATCAGTACTATGGCTACACCTTC. Combining the CDR3 with reference TRBV7-2 and TRBJ1-2 gives the whole variable domain GAGVSQSPSNKVTEKGKDVELRCDPISGHTALYWYRQSLGQGLEFLIYFQGNSAPDKSGLPSDRFSAERTGGSVSTLTIQRTQQEDSAVYLCASSLNQYYGYTFGSGTRLTVV.

The chain carries TRBV4-1 and TRBJ1-2; 10 bases align to TRBD1. CDR1 and CDR2 (germline): MGHRA, YSYEKL. Unmatched junction bases numbered 3, after V lost 3 bases and J lost 8 bases. This CDR3 region has 13 residues. CDR3 in amino acids: CASSQGTGEGYTF. DNA of the CDR3: TGCGCCAGCAGCCAGGGGACAGGGGAGGGCTACACCTTC.

The chain carries TRBV19 and TRBJ1-5, with a weak D call TRBD1 (6 bases). This CDR3 spans 14 amino acids. Trimming removed 10 bases from V and 6 bases from J, with 19 bases in between. Germline V gene data show CDR1 as LNHDA and CDR2 as SQIVND (reference sequence). The CDR3 bases are TGTGCCACCCGACCTTCTCAGGGGAGTCAGCCCCAGCATTTT. As protein: CATRPSQGSQPQHF. Based on the CDR3 plus reference TRBV19 and TRBJ1-5, the full variable domain is DGGITQSPKYLFRKEGQNVTLSCEQNLNHDAMYWYRQDPGQGLRLIYYSQIVNDFQKGDIAEGYSVSREKKESFPLTVTSAQKNPTAFYLCATRPSQGSQPQHFGDGTRLSIL.

This chain connects TRBV29-1 to TRBJ1-2; TRBD1 agrees at 11 bases. Germline V gene lookup returns CDR1 SQVTM and CDR2 ANQGSEA. The CDR3 is 12 residues long. V lost 5 bases, J lost 8 bases, and 4 bases stayed unmatched. CDR3 bases: TGCAGCGTTCCCGGGACAGGGGGGGGCTACACCTTC. Its protein is CSVPGTGGGYTF.

V is TRBV20-1 and J is TRBJ2-7, with D maybe TRBD1 (6 bases). The germline V gene has CDR1 DFQATT and CDR2 SNEGSKA (reference sequence). The ends were cut back, 5 bases at V and 5 bases at J, with 10 bases in the middle. The CDR3 contains 11 residues. CDR3 residues: CSASGAHEQYF. The CDR3 DNA is TGCAGTGCTTCAGGGGCCCACGAGCAGTACTTC.

The rearrangement joins TRBV29-1 to TRBJ1-3; D is ambiguous. Germline V gene data show CDR1 as SQVTM and CDR2 as ANQGSEA. The CDR3 has 15 residues. The V gene lost 4 bases and the J gene lost 8 bases, with 21 bases spanning the gap. CDR3 sequence (DNA): TGCAGCGTTGGAAATCGGGGATTAAACGGGGACACCATATATTTT. This encodes CSVGNRGLNGDTIYF.

The chain employs TRBV9 and TRBJ2-3; 7 positions agree with TRBD2. The CDR3 spans 15 residues. V lost 3 bases to trimming and J lost 3 bases; unmatched junction nucleotides: 7. The germline CDR1 and CDR2 sequences are SGDLS and YYNGEE. The CDR3 DNA sequence: TGTGCCAGCAGCGGCGCCCGGGGGGTGACAGATACGCAGTATTTT. Protein sequence: CASSGARGVTDTQYF.

J is TRBJ1-2 and V is TRBV5-4, with a weak D call TRBD1 (5 bases). CDR1 and CDR2 from the germline V gene are SGHNT and YYREEE (reference sequence). The CDR3 loop spans 14 amino acids. V gave up 3 bases and J gave up 6 bases, with 15 bases separating them. CDR3 coding DNA: TGTGCCAGCAGCTGGCAGGGTCGGGTGGATGGCTACACCTTC. Translated: CASSWQGRVDGYTF. The variable domain in full, completed from reference TRBV5-4 and TRBJ1-2, reads ETGVTQSPTHLIKTRGQQVTLRCSSQSGHNTVSWYQQALGQGPQFIFQYYREEENGRGNFPPRFSGLQFPNYSSELNVNALELDDSALYLCASSWQGRVDGYTFGSGTRLTVV.

In its sample, this clone was seen once. This chain connects TRBV11-2 to TRBJ1-1, with 10 bases matching TRBD1. Losses at the gene ends were 2 bases for V and 8 bases for J; bases not matched to a gene: 2. The CDR3 has 13 amino acids. Germline lookup yields CDR1 SGHAT and CDR2 FQNNGV. The CDR3 sequence is CASSLRDRGEAFF. Here the CDR3 DNA reads TGTGCCAGCAGCTTAAGGGACAGGGGAGAAGCTTTCTTT. The entire variable domain, with the rest obtained from reference TRBV11-2 and TRBJ1-1, is as follows: EAGVAQSPRYKIIEKRQSVAFWCNPISGHATLYWYQQILGQGPKLLIQFQNNGVVDDSQLPKDRFSAERLKGVDSTLKIQPAKLEDSAVYLCASSLRDRGEAFFGQGTRLTVV.